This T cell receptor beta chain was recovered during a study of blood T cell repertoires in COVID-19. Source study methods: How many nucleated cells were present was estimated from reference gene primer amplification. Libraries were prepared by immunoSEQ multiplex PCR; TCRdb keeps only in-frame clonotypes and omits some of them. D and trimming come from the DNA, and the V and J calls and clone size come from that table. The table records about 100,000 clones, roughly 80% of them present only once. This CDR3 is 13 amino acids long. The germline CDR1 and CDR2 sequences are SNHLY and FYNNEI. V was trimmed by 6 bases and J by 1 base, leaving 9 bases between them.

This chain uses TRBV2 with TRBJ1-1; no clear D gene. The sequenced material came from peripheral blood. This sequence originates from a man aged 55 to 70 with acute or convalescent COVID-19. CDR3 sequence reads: CASRGGGNTEAFF. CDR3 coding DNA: TGTGCCAGCAGAGGAGGCGGGAACACTGAAGCTTTCTTT.